The subject of this entry is one T cell receptor (beta chain). Its target is not known. Researchers secured at least one pre-ART and at least two post-ART PBMC samples from each donor. Survey-level resolution applied to immunoSEQ assay v3.0. The repertoire was sequenced with immunoSEQ multiplex PCR; TCRdb's copy has only in-frame clones and lacks some. The sample holds roughly 20,000 clones, more than 70% seen once. The data derive from a study of long-term antiretroviral therapy in people with HIV. Findings and limits, study-wide: Blood, drawn from about 2004 to 2018, may reflect older ART regimens. Relative to control repertoires, HIV repertoires exhibited narrower CDR3 length ranges. ART-treated samples gained diversity yet remained below transplant donor controls.

V was pared by 8 bases and J by 0 bases, with 8 bases of the junction left unmatched. The CDR3 extends over 16 amino acids. In germline, CDR1 is MNHEY, CDR2 SMNVEV (reference sequence). The chain has TRBV27 and TRBJ2-1; TRBD1 agrees at 9 bases. The specimen was unsorted PBMCs, collected 2.3 years after starting antiretroviral therapy. The TCR comes from a man aged 55-75 years with HIV. CDR3: CASRYGQGSSYNEQFF. The CDR3 nucleotides read TGTGCCAGCCGTTACGGACAGGGGAGCTCCTACAATGAGCAGTTCTTC.